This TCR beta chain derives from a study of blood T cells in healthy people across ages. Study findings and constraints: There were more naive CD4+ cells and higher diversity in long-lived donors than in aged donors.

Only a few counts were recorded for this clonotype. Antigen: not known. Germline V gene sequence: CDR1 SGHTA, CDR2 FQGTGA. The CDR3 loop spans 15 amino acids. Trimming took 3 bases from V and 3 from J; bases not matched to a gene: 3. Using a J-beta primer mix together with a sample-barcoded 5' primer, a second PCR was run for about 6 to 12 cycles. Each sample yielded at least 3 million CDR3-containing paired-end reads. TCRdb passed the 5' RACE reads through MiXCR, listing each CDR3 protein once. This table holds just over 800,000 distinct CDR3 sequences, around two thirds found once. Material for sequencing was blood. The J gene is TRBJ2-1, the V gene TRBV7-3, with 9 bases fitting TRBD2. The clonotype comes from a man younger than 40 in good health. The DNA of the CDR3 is TGTGCCAGCAGCTTCGGGACTAGCTTCTACAATGAGCAGTTCTTC. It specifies CASSFGTSFYNEQFF.